This TCR beta chain was obtained from a study of PD-1 blockade in classical Hodgkin lymphoma. Notes on the study in general: Newly diagnosed patients reportedly had lower baseline TCR diversity than healthy donors. Nothing has yet pinned down what causes the repertoire differences, possibly disease activity or prior therapy. Patients excluded were those beginning nivolumab under 1 year after ASCT. Newly diagnosed and completely responding patients shared comparable baseline diversity.

In germline, CDR1 is SGHTA, CDR2 FQGNSA. The J segment lost 1 base and the V segment lost 4 bases, leaving 6 bases of the junction unmatched. The CDR3 sequence is 17 residues long. Brentuximab vedotin exposure varied among the patients, all of whom had relapsed after autologous stem cell transplantation. Of note for this clone: Antigen specificity is unknown.

Clones were read by immunoSEQ multiplex PCR, and TCRdb kept only the in-frame ones, dropping some. The profile shows about 46,000 clones, over 60% of them singletons. The chain recombines TRBV7-2 with TRBJ1-6, with 8 nucleotides matching TRBD1. This material consisted of peripheral blood mononuclear cells (PBMCs), taken before the second cycle of nivolumab. The origin of this receptor is a human donor with classical Hodgkin lymphoma. The DNA of the CDR3 is TGTGCCAGCAGCTCCGGGACAGGAAATTCCTATAATTCACCCCTCCACTTT. Amino acid sequence: CASSSGTGNSYNSPLHF.